The 14 T cell receptor beta chains reported below all come from one sample, sequenced in a study of T cells after yellow fever vaccination (dated by TCRdb to about 2019). The method was 5' RACE. The sequencer listed for this sample is Illumina HiSeq 2500. The public reads were quality trimmed at Q25 with fastp and then assembled into clones with MiXCR by TCRdb, keeping productive beta chains. Each entry merges the rows of one CDR3 protein and shows their most common DNA and genes. In all, the sample holds 200,000 to 300,000 distinct CDR3 sequences, and 6.9% of those were seen once. The ten top clones hold roughly 0.86% of the sample. This sample's treatment or condition label indicates: live attenuated yellow fever vaccine strain. The sequences come from CD4+ T cells sorted from PBMCs, collected 15 days after the yellow fever booster vaccination. The receptor set was obtained from a man aged 25 to 45 who received the YFV17D yellow fever vaccine.

This clonotype showed up many times. This sequence joins TRBV7-8 and TRBJ1-2; D uncertain. Germline V gives CDR1 SGHVS, CDR2 FQNEAQ. This CDR3 is 12 amino acids long. V was clipped by 1 base and J by 13 bases, with 13 bases between them. This CDR3 reads CASSLEVGGCTF. The CDR3 coding sequence is TGTGCCAGCAGCTTAGAGGTCGGAGGATGCACCTTC.

This chain connects TRBV20-1 to TRBJ1-4; D ambiguous. CDR1 is DFQATT, CDR2 SNEGSKA, per germline (reference sequence). The CDR3 has 15 amino acids. Trimming removed 0 bases from V and 8 bases from J, with 16 bases in between. As DNA, the CDR3 is TGCAGTGCTAGAGATTTGGGCAAACAATTGGAAAAACTGTTTTTT. Its protein is CSARDLGKQLEKLFF.

This clonotype was seen a handful of times. CDR3 DNA: TGCAGTGCAAGCGAAGCGGGTGGCACAGATACGCAGTATTTT. It specifies CSASEAGGTDTQYF. V gene TRBV20-1 combines with J gene TRBJ2-3; tentative D call: TRBD2 (6 bases). The V gene's germline CDR1 is DFQATT and CDR2 SNEGSKA (reference sequence). The CDR3 totals 14 residues. With 6 bases removed from V and 1 base from J, the gap between germline ends came to 14 bases.

A note on this clonotype: Possible read error: a much larger clone is one base away. The chain uses TRBV7-2 and TRBJ2-3; possibly TRBD2 for D (5 bases). This CDR3 has 13 amino acids. Germline assignment: CDR1 SGHTA and CDR2 FQGNSA. The CDR3 region is CASRLVARDTQYF. CDR3 nucleotides: TGTGCCAGCAGGTTAGTAGCGAGGGATACGCAGTATTTT.

This clonotype was counted ten times or more. This chain uses TRBV5-1 with TRBJ1-1; D call uncertain. The CDR3 spans 12 residues. Between the trimmed V and J ends, which lost 7 bases and 1 base, there was a span of 8 bases. Per germline, CDR1 SGHRS and CDR2 YFSETQ. The CDR3 bases are TGCGCCAGCTCCCGGGGGAACACTGAAGCTTTCTTT. It yields the protein CASSRGNTEAFF.

In its sample, this clonotype was seen many times. The chain uses TRBV5-1 and TRBJ2-7; D remains ambiguous. The V end was cut by 0 bases, the J end by 5 bases, with 9 bases between. Germline CDR1 is SGHRS and CDR2 is YFSETQ. The CDR3 is 13 amino acids. This CDR3 reads CASSLDQPNEQYF. For the CDR3, the DNA is TGCGCCAGCAGCTTGGACCAGCCCAACGAGCAGTACTTC.

This clonotype was seen ten or more times. The chain employs TRBV14 and TRBJ2-7; TRBD2 matches 14 bases. The junction had 7 bases not matched to a gene; V was cut back by 3 bases and J by 3 bases. The CDR3 loop spans 17 amino acids. CDR1 and CDR2 from the germline V gene are SGHDN and FVKESK. Here the CDR3 reads CASSQGTSGSPLYEQYF. In DNA, the CDR3 is TGTGCCAGCAGCCAGGGGACTAGCGGGAGCCCTCTCTACGAGCAGTACTTC.

The table lists this clonotype with many counts. The genes are TRBV28 and TRBJ2-4; D unclear. Germline V CDR1 and CDR2: MDHEN, SYDVKM. Trimming removed 8 bases at V and 6 bases at J, with 14 bases between. This CDR3 comprises 13 residues. The chain's CDR3 is CASAEPGLNIQYF. DNA of the CDR3: TGTGCCAGCGCCGAACCGGGCTTAAACATTCAGTACTTC.

This clonotype was seen more than once but under ten times. V gene TRBV20-1 combines with J gene TRBJ2-7; D is possibly TRBD1 (6 bases). This CDR3 contains 12 residues. Germline lookup yields CDR1 DFQATT and CDR2 SNEGSKA (reference sequence). V was clipped by 1 base and J by 5 bases, with 9 bases between them. The chain's CDR3 is CSARVQGNEQYF. The CDR3 DNA reads TGCAGTGCTAGAGTACAGGGTAACGAGCAGTACTTC.

The genes are TRBV20-1 and TRBJ2-3, with TRBD2 identical over 10 bases. Germline V gives CDR1 DFQATT, CDR2 SNEGSKA (reference sequence). This CDR3 region has 14 residues. The V gene end was trimmed by 5 bases and the J gene end by 5 bases; junction bases not matched to a gene: 7. CDR3 nucleotide sequence: TGCAGTGCTCAGCGGGAGGGCCTTCGAGATACGCAGTATTTT. This codes for CSAQREGLRDTQYF.

As to this clonotype: With a much larger clone just one base away, this may be a read error. The chain joins TRBV12-5 to TRBJ2-3; 9 bases are shared with TRBD1. Germline V gene data show CDR1 as LGHNT and CDR2 as FRNRAP. V lost 6 bases, J lost 4 bases, and 8 bases stayed unmatched. This CDR3 region has 15 residues. The CDR3 reads CASGFGQGRPDTQYF. CDR3 nucleotide sequence: TGTGCTAGTGGCTTCGGACAGGGGAGGCCAGATACGCAGTATTTT.

This clonotype appeared many times. The rearrangement links TRBV7-2 to TRBJ2-5; 10 bases align to TRBD1. After removal of 5 bases from V and 5 bases from J, the junction contained 8 bases not matched to a gene. This CDR3 contains 15 residues. CDR1 is SGHTA and CDR2 is FQGNSA in the germline V gene. CDR3 nucleotide sequence: TGTGCCAGCAGCCCCAGACAGGGGGCTTGGGAGACCCAGTACTTC. This codes for CASSPRQGAWETQYF.

There are a few counts of this clonotype. The chain carries TRBV5-1 and TRBJ1-1, with a tentative D call TRBD1 (6 bases). V was cut by 0 bases and J by 1 base, with 10 bases left in between. Germline V gene sequence: CDR1 SGHRS, CDR2 YFSETQ. The CDR3 totals 15 residues. The CDR3 nucleotides are TGCGCCAGCAGCTTGGGGGGGCCCCCGAACACTGAAGCTTTCTTT. Protein product: CASSLGGPPNTEAFF.

This clonotype was detected a few times. The chain employs TRBV20-1 and TRBJ2-3, with D possibly being TRBD2 (6 bases). Germline V gene data show CDR1 as DFQATT and CDR2 as SNEGSKA (reference sequence). This CDR3 has 15 residues. Trimming removed 3 bases at V and 1 base at J, with 14 bases between. The CDR3 loop reads CSARIGGIGTDTQYF. CDR3 nucleotides: TGCAGTGCTAGGATCGGGGGAATCGGCACAGATACGCAGTATTTT.